This T cell receptor (beta chain) comes out of a study of T cells of healthy individuals. This clonotype was seen ten or more times. The V gene's germline CDR1 is ENHRY and CDR2 SYGVKD. CDR3 length equals 16 residues. V lost 2 bases to trimming and J lost 9 bases, with 23 bases between them. TCRdb reprocessed the 5' RACE reads with MiXCR, giving one entry per CDR3 protein. The table includes tens of thousands of distinct CDR3 sequences, about 15% detected once. The origin of this receptor is a human donor in good health. The genes are TRBV10-3 and TRBJ2-7, with D perhaps being TRBD1 or TRBD2 (5 bases each). This CDR3 is CAISEIGAGTAVGQYF. The DNA for the CDR3 is TGTGCCATCAGTGAGATCGGGGCGGGCACTGCCGTCGGGCAGTACTTC.